This TCR beta chain was obtained from a study of cytomegalovirus exposure and HLA in healthy donors. Study-level results: Across all donors, roughly uniform sequencing depth was an assumption of the presence/absence analyses. Beyond CMV serostatus, there was no information to go on about immune exposure. Among TCR beta chains, those listed as cytomegalovirus-associated numbered about 160. Other equally common chains were less clonally expanded than HLA-associated TCR beta chains, a later analysis showed.

A note on this clone: Its cognate antigen is unknown.

A multiplex PCR was run with 60 Vbeta primers and 13 Jbeta primers. The table came from immunoSEQ multiplex PCR; TCRdb's copy has only in-frame clones and leaves some out. This sample has a few hundred thousand clones, with roughly 80% found just once. CDR3 length equals 16 residues. The V gene's germline CDR1 is SGHNT and CDR2 YYREEE (reference sequence). V trimming: 3 bases; J trimming: 0 bases; junction bases outside the gene matches: 9. The receptor was derived from a man aged 25-45 years in good health and CMV-seronegative. Specimen: PBMCs. The rearrangement links TRBV5-4 to TRBJ2-7; 7 bases agree with TRBD1. CDR3 nucleotides: TGTGCCAGCAGCTACCCAACAGGGGCCAGCTCCTACGAGCAGTACTTC. Translating it yields CASSYPTGASSYEQYF.